These 14 T cell receptor beta chains were all obtained from the same sample, sequenced in a study of response to subunit inactivated influenza vaccine. TCRdb redid the calling of the RT-PCR reads with MiXCR, one entry per CDR3 protein. The top ten hold 6.5% to 8% of the sample, which has roughly 630,000 distinct CDR3 sequences, 14% seen once. The sequencing here drew on PBMCs from blood, taken roughly 15 days before vaccination. Source of these receptors: a man aged 45 to 65 who received an inactivated influenza vaccine.

This clonotype was observed at least ten times. The chain recombines TRBV12-3 or TRBV12-4 with TRBJ2-7, with 7 bases matching TRBD1. The CDR3 runs to 13 residues. The trim removed 3 bases at V and 3 bases at J, leaving 2 bases unmatched. DNA of the CDR3: TGTGCCAGCAGTTTGAACAGGGGCTACGAGCAGTACTTC. The encoded protein is CASSLNRGYEQYF.

The chain joins TRBV29-1 to TRBJ2-3; 11 bases align to TRBD2. Germline CDR1 SQVTM, CDR2 ANQGSEA. Germline trimming cut 4 bases from V and 4 bases from J; bases unmatched to any gene: 7. The CDR3 totals 15 residues. CDR3 nucleotides: TGCAGCGTTGTAGTACTAGCGGGAGTTGCAGATACGCAGTATTTT. Amino acid sequence: CSVVVLAGVADTQYF.

This clonotype came up a few times. This chain uses TRBV5-1 with TRBJ1-1, with D unclear. Trimming cost V 0 bases and J 9 bases, with 12 bases left between them. CDR3 length: 13 residues. The germline CDR1 and CDR2 sequences are SGHRS and YFSETQ. CDR3 DNA sequence: TGCGCCAGCAGCTTGGATGGGCAGACCAAAGCTTTCTTT. This translates into CASSLDGQTKAFF.

There are a few counts of this clonotype. The chain joins TRBV24-1 to TRBJ2-1; 12 bases line up with TRBD2. The CDR3 is made up of 15 amino acids. Germline V lookup: CDR1 KGHDR, CDR2 SFDVKD. V lost 4 bases, J lost 6 bases, and 3 bases stayed unmatched. The DNA of the CDR3 is TGTGCCACCAGTGACCTAGCGGGGGGGATCAATGAGCAGTTCTTC. Translation gives CATSDLAGGINEQFF.

This clonotype was seen a few times. J is TRBJ2-7 and V is TRBV6-1; TRBD1 might be the D (6 bases). The length of the CDR3 is 13 residues. The ends were cut back, 5 bases at V and 2 bases at J, with 10 bases in the middle. Germline CDR1 and CDR2: MNHNS and SASEGT. CDR3 sequence (DNA): TGTGCCAGCAGTAAGCGGACAGCCTACGAGCAGTACTTC. Translated, it gives CASSKRTAYEQYF.

The chain uses TRBV7-2 and TRBJ2-1; possible D gene TRBD1, 6 bases. The CDR3 runs 14 residues. V lost 3 bases and J 5 bases, leaving 11 bases between the germline ends. Germline V gene data show CDR1 as SGHTA and CDR2 as FQGNSA. The CDR3: CASSLVQGDNEQFF. CDR3 sequence (DNA): TGTGCCAGCAGCTTGGTACAGGGAGACAATGAGCAGTTCTTC.

This clonotype was observed a few times. The CDR3 region has the DNA TGTGCCAGCAGTCAAATTGTGACAGCCGGGGAGCTGTTTTTT. Translating gives CASSQIVTAGELFF. This chain joins TRBV27 and TRBJ2-2; possibly TRBD1 for D (5 bases). The CDR3 has 14 amino acids. Germline V CDR1 and CDR2: MNHEY, SMNVEV (reference sequence). The V end was cut by 5 bases, the J end by 6 bases, with 13 bases between.

This clonotype has ten or more counts. CDR3 in amino acids: CSVPRDTGELFF. CDR3 nucleotides: TGCAGCGTTCCTCGGGACACCGGGGAGCTGTTTTTT. The rearrangement joins TRBV29-1 to TRBJ2-2; D gene unclear. The CDR3 runs to 12 residues. Germline V gives CDR1 SQVTM, CDR2 ANQGSEA. V was pared by 5 bases and J by 3 bases, with 7 bases between.

Regarding this clonotype: A read error is possible here, since a much larger clone lies one base away. This chain uses TRBV27 with TRBJ2-1, with D possibly being TRBD1 or TRBD2 (5 bases each). Germline-derived CDR1 and CDR2 are MNHEY and SMNVEV (reference sequence). The CDR3 covers 15 residues. In DNA, the CDR3 is TGTGCCATCAGTGTCGAGGGACCGAGCTACAATGAGCAGTTCTTC. This sequence encodes CAISVEGPSYNEQFF.

The table lists this clonotype with a few counts. The J gene is TRBJ2-7, the V gene TRBV28; TRBD2 matches 12 bases. The CDR3 consists of 17 residues. J gave up 7 bases and V 3 bases, and 13 bases lay outside the gene matches. The germline CDR1 and CDR2 sequences are MDHEN and SYDVKM. The CDR3 nucleotides are TGTGCCAGCAGTTTGCCTTTACTAGCGGGAGGCCGAGAGGAGCAGTACTTC. Residues: CASSLPLLAGGREEQYF.

Only a few counts were recorded for this clonotype. V gene TRBV7-9 combines with J gene TRBJ2-3; D call uncertain. This CDR3 comprises 12 residues. V lost 1 base and J lost 8, with 7 bases in between. Germline-derived CDR1 and CDR2 are SEHNR and FQNEAQ (reference sequence). The CDR3 DNA sequence: TGTGCCAGCAGCTTAGACCCTCCTACGCAGTATTTT. This gives the protein CASSLDPPTQYF.

The rearrangement links TRBV7-8 to TRBJ2-3; 7 bases agree with TRBD2. CDR3 length equals 17 residues. CDR1 SGHVS and CDR2 FQNEAQ come from the germline V gene. Trimming took 5 bases from V and 1 from J; bases not matched to a gene: 12. Here the CDR3 reads CASSPPVAGDGTDTQYF. For the CDR3, the DNA is TGTGCCAGCAGCCCCCCTGTGGCGGGAGATGGCACAGATACGCAGTATTTT.

This chain uses TRBV20-1 with TRBJ2-3; D may be TRBD2 (6 bases). The CDR3 extends over 14 amino acids. V lost 6 bases, J lost 3 bases, and 16 bases lay in between. The germline CDR1 and CDR2 sequences are DFQATT and SNEGSKA (reference sequence). CDR3 sequence reads: CSAVGRERTDTQYF. The CDR3, as DNA: TGCAGTGCCGTAGGACGGGAGAGGACAGATACGCAGTATTTT.

The chain has TRBV10-3 and TRBJ1-5; 7 bases are a match to TRBD1. CDR3 length: 16 residues. Per the germline V gene, CDR1 is ENHRY and CDR2 is SYGVKD. Losses at the gene ends were 2 bases for V and 1 base for J; bases not matched to a gene: 5. DNA for the CDR3: TGTGCCATCAGTGAGGCGGGCAGGGGGAGCAATCAGCCCCAGCATTTT. Translating it yields CAISEAGRGSNQPQHF.